This T cell receptor beta chain was recovered during a study of CD8 T cells in ankylosing spondylitis. Study-wide results and caveats: Past research had described some motif variants in reactive arthritis synovial fluid and blood. Made up of eight or nine highly homologous variants, a TCR beta motif appeared characteristic of ankylosing spondylitis blood. Disease-linked clones bore a CD8+ phenotype, appearing relatively rarely in peripheral blood. Disease-linked clones reportedly showed significant enrichment in matched ankylosing spondylitis synovial fluid.

Comment on this clonotype: What it recognizes is unknown.

Preparation of TCR beta libraries was done by quantitative 5'-RACE with molecular barcodes. TCRdb recomputed calls from the 5' RACE reads with MiXCR, one row per CDR3 protein. The data show roughly 670,000 distinct CDR3 sequences, around 17% seen once. Per germline, CDR1 MNHEY and CDR2 SMNVEV (reference sequence). The CDR3 covers 13 residues. The V and J ends lost 5 bases and 1 base respectively, with 9 bases between them. V is TRBV27 and J is TRBJ2-7; unclear D gene. This TCR came from a male donor with ankylosing spondylitis. The sample was blood, either unsorted or a sorted T cell fraction (not recorded which). CDR3 sequence (DNA): TGTGCCAGCAGTCCTGCATTATCCTACGAGCAGTACTTC. Translated, it gives CASSPALSYEQYF.